This T cell receptor (beta chain) was identified during a study of cytomegalovirus exposure and HLA in healthy donors. Of note for this clone: Its antigen is still unknown.

Broader study findings: An Asian-associated ancestry cluster reportedly showed fewer N-insertions than the roughly 600-donor mean in a later analysis. A later analysis showed that HLA-associated TCR beta chains had undergone more clonal expansion than equally common others. An observed cluster of highly shared sequence variants was recorded as a likely sequencing artifact. Later on, an analysis tied around 17,000 TCR beta sequences to HLA alleles at 0.05 false discovery rate.

J gave up 4 bases and V 3 bases, and 10 bases lay outside the gene matches. The germline V gene has CDR1 MGHRA and CDR2 YSYEKL. This CDR3 is 17 amino acids long. The PCR contained 60 Vbeta and 13 Jbeta primers. Assay used: immunoSEQ multiplex PCR; TCRdb lists only in-frame clones, some missing. Among 150,000 to 200,000 clones, roughly 76% were seen once, and the ten largest hold under 15%. The gene calls are TRBV4-1 and TRBJ1-1, with TRBD1 matching over 11 bases. The sample taken for sequencing was PBMCs. The receptor comes from a woman between 45 and 60 years old in good health and CMV-seronegative. In DNA form, the CDR3 reads TGCGCCAGCAGCCATGGACAGGGGGCGCGGTTGGGCACTGAAGCTTTCTTT. Translating gives CASSHGQGARLGTEAFF.